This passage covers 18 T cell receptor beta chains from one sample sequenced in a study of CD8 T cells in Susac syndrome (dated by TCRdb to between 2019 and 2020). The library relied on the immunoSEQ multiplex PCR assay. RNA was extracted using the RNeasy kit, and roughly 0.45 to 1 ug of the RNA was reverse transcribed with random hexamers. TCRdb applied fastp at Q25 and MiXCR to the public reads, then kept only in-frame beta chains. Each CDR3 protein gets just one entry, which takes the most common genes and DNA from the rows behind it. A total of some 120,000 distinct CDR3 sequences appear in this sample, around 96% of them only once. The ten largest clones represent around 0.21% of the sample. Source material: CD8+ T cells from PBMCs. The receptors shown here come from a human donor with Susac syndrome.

The CDR3 loop reads CASSFEPSSGYGYTF. CDR3 DNA sequence: TGTGCCAGCAGCTTCGAACCGTCCTCTGGGTATGGCTACACCTTC. The chain recombines TRBV7-9 with TRBJ1-2; the D is unclear. The germline V gene encodes CDR1 SEHNR and CDR2 FQNEAQ (reference sequence). CDR3 length equals 15 residues. Trimming cost V 3 bases and J 5 bases, with 16 bases left between them.

The CDR3 region has the DNA TGTGCCAGCAGTTTTGGGCGCCCTAGGGGCAATCAGCCCCAGCATTTT. Translating it yields CASSFGRPRGNQPQHF. This sequence joins TRBV12-3 or TRBV12-4 and TRBJ1-5; D ambiguous. CDR3 length: 16 amino acids. V lost 3 bases and J 2 bases, leaving 14 bases between the germline ends.

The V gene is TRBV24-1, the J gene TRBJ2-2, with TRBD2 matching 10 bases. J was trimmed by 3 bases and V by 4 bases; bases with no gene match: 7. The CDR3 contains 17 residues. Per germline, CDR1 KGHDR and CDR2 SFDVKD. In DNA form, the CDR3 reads TGTGCCACCAGTGAGGGTAGCGGGGGGTCGTACACCGGGGAGCTGTTTTTT. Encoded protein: CATSEGSGGSYTGELFF.

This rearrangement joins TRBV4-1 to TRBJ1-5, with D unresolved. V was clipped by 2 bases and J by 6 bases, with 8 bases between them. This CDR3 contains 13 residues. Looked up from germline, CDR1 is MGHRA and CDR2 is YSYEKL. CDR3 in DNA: TGCGCCAGCAGCCAAACTCCCGGTCAGCCCCAGCATTTT. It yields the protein CASSQTPGQPQHF.

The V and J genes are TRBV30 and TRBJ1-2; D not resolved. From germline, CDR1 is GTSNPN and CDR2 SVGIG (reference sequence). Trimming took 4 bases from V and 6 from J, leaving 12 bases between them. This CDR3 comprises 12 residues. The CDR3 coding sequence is TGTGCCTGGACCGGCGGTGCGGATGGCTACACCTTC. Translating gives CAWTGGADGYTF.

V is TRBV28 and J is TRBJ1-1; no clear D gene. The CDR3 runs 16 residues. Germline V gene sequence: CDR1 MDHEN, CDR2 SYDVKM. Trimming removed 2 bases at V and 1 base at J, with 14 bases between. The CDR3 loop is CASSLSTRSENTEAFF. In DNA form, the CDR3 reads TGTGCCAGCAGTTTAAGCACTAGGTCGGAGAACACTGAAGCTTTCTTT.

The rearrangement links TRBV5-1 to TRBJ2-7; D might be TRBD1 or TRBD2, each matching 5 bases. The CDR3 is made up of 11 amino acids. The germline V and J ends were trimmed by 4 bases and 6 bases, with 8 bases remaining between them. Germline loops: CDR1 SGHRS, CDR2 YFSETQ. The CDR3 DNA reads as TGCGCCAGCAGCGAGGGGTTCGAGCAGTACTTC. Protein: CASSEGFEQYF. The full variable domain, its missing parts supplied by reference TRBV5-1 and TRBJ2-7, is KAGVTQTPRYLIKTRGQQVTLSCSPISGHRSVSWYQQTPGQGLQFLFEYFSETQRNKGNFPGRFSGRQFSNSRSEMNVSTLELGDSALYLCASSEGFEQYFGPGTRLTVT.

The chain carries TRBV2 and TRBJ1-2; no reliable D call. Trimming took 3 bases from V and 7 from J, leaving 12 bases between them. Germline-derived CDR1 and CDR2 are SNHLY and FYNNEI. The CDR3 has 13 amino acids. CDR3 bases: TGTGCCAGCAGTGATTCGGACGTTGGTGGCTACACCTTC. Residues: CASSDSDVGGYTF.

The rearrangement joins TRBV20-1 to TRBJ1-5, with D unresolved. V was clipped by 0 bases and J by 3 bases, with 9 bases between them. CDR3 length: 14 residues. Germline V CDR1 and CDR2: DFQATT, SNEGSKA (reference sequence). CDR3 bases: TGCAGTGCTAGAGAGGCGGGATTCAATCAGCCCCAGCATTTT. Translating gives CSAREAGFNQPQHF.

CDR3 sequence: CASSEILREGNQFF. CDR3 in DNA: TGTGCCAGCAGTGAAATCTTAAGAGAAGGGAACCAGTTCTTC. This chain connects TRBV25-1 to TRBJ2-1, with D unresolved. The CDR3 runs 14 residues. V lost 2 bases, J lost 13 bases, and 18 bases lay in between. Germline CDR1 is MGHDK and CDR2 is SYGVNS.

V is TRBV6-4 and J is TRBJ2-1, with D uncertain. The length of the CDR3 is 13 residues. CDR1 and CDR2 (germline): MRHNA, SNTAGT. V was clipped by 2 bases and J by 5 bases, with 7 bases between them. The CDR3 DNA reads TGTGCCAGCAGTGACGGGGAAAACAATGAGCAGTTCTTC. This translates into CASSDGENNEQFF.

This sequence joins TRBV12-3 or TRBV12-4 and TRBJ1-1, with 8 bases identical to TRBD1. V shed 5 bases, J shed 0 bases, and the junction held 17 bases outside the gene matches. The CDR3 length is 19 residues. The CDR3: CASSLSRDRSGSLNTEAFF. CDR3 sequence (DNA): TGTGCCAGCAGTCTGTCCCGGGACAGGTCCGGCTCCTTGAACACTGAAGCTTTCTTT.

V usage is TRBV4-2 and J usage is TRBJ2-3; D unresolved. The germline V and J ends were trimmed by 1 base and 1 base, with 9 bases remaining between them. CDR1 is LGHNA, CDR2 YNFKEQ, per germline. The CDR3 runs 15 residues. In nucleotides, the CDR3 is TGTGCCAGCAGCCAAGTAGGGCACGGCACAGATACGCAGTATTTT. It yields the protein CASSQVGHGTDTQYF.

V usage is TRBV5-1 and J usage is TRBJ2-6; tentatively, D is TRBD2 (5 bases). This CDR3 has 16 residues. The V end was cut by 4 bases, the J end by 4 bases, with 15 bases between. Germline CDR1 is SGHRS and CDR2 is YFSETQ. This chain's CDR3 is CASSEGRVSGANVLTF. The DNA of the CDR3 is TGCGCCAGCAGCGAGGGCCGGGTATCGGGGGCCAACGTCCTGACTTTC.

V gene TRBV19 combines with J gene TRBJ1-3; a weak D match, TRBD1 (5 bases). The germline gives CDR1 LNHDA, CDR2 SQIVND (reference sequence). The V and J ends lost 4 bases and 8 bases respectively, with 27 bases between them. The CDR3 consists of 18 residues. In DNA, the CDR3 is TGTGCCAGTAGTACCCCGCCTGATCTACGGGGGGAAACGGACACCATATATTTT. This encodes CASSTPPDLRGETDTIYF.

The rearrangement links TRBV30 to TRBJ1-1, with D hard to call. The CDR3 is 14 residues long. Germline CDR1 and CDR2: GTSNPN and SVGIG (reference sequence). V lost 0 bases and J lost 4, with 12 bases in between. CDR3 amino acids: CAWSVGGRGTEAFF. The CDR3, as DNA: TGTGCCTGGAGTGTCGGCGGGCGCGGCACTGAAGCTTTCTTT.

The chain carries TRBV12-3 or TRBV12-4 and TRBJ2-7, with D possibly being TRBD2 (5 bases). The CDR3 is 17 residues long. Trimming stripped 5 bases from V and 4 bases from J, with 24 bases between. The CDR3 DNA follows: TGTGCCAGCAGTCTAACGACCTCCCGGGCCGGGGAGTACGAGCAGTACTTC. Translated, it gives CASSLTTSRAGEYEQYF.

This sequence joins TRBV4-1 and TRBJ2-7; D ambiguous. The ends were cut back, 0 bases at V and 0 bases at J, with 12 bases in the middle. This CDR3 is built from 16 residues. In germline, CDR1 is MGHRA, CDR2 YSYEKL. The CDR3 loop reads CASSQEATSSSYEQYF. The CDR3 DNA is TGCGCCAGCAGCCAAGAGGCTACTTCAAGCTCCTACGAGCAGTACTTC.